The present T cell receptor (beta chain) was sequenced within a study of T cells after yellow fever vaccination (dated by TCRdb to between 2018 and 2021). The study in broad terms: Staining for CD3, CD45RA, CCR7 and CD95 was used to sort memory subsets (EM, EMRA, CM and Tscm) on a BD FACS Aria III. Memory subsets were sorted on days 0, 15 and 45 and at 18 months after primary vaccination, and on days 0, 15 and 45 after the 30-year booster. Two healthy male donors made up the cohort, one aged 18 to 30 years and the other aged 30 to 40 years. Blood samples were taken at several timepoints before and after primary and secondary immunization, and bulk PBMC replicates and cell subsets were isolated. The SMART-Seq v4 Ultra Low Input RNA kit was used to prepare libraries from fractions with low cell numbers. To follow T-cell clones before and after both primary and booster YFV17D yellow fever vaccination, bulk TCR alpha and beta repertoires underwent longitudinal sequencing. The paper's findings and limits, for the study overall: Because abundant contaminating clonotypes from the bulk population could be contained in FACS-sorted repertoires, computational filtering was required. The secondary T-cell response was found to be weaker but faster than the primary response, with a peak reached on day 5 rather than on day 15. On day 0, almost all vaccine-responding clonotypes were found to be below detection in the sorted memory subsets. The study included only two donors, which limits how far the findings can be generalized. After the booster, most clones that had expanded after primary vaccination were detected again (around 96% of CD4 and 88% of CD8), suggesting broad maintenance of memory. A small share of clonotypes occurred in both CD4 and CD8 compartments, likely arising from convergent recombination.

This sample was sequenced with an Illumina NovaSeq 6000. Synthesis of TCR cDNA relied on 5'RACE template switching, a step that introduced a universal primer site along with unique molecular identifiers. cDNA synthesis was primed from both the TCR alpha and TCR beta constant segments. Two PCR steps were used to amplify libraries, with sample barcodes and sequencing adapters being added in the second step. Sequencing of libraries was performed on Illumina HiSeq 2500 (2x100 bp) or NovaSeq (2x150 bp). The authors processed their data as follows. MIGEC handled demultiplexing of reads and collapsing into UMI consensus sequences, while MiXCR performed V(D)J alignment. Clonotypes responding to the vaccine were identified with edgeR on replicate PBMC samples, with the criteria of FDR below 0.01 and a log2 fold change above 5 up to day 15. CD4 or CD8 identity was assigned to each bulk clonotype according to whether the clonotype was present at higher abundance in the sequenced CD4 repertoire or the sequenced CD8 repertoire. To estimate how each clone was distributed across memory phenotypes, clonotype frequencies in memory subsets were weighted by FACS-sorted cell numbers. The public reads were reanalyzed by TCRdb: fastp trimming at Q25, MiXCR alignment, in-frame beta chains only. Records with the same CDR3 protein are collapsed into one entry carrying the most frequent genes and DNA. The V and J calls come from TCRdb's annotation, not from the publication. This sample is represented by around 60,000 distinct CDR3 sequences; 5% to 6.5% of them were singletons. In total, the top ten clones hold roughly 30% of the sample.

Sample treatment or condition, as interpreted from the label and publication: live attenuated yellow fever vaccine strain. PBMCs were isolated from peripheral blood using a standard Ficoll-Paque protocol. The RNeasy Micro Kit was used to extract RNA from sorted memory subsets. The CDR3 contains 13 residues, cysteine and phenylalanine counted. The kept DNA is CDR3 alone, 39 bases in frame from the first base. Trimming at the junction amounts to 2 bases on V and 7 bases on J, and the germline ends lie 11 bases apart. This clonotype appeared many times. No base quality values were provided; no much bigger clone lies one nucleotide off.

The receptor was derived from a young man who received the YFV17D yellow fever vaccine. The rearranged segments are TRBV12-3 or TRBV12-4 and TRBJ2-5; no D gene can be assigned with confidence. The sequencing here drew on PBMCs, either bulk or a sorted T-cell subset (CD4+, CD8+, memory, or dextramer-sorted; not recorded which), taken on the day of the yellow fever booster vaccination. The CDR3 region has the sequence CASSLSSYSTQYF. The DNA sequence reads TGTGCCAGCAGTTTATCCTCCTACTCGACCCAGTACTTC.